This T cell receptor beta chain was observed in a study of cytomegalovirus exposure and HLA in healthy donors. Germline V gene data show CDR1 as SGHTA and CDR2 as FQGNSA. This CDR3 comprises 15 residues. The V and J ends lost 1 base and 3 bases respectively, with 12 bases between them. Note on this clone: Its antigen remains unknown.

Study results and caveats: A later analysis, which compared TCR beta chains of equal frequency, found the HLA-associated ones more clonally expanded. After further analysis at a later stage, roughly 16,000 TCR beta sequences were associated with HLA alleles at 0.05 false discovery rate.

The primer mix had 60 Vbeta and 13 Jbeta primers. Only in-frame clones appear in the TCRdb table, and some are missing; sequencing was by immunoSEQ multiplex PCR. Here the sample spans around 100,000 clones, 81% being singletons. This sequence joins TRBV7-2 and TRBJ1-1, with D perhaps matching TRBD1 (6 bases). Sequences were obtained from PBMCs. This sequence originates from a man in his forties in good health and CMV-seropositive. CDR3 loop: CASSLVGHIDTEAFF. Here the CDR3 DNA reads TGTGCCAGCAGCTTAGTGGGACATATTGACACTGAAGCTTTCTTT.